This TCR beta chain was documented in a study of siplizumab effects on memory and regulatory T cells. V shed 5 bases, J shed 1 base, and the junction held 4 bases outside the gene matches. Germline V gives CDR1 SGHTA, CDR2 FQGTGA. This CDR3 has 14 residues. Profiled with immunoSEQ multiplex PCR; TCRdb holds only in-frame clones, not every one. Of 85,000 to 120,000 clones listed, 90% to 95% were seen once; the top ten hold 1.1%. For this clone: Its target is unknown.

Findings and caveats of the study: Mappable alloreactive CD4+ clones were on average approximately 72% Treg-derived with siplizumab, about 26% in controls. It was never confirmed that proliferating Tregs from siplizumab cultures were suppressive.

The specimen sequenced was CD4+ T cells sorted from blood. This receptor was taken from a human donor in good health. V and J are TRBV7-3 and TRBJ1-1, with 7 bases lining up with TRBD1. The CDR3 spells CASSTQGGNTEAFF. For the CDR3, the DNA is TGTGCCAGCAGCACGCAGGGGGGGAACACTGAAGCTTTCTTT.